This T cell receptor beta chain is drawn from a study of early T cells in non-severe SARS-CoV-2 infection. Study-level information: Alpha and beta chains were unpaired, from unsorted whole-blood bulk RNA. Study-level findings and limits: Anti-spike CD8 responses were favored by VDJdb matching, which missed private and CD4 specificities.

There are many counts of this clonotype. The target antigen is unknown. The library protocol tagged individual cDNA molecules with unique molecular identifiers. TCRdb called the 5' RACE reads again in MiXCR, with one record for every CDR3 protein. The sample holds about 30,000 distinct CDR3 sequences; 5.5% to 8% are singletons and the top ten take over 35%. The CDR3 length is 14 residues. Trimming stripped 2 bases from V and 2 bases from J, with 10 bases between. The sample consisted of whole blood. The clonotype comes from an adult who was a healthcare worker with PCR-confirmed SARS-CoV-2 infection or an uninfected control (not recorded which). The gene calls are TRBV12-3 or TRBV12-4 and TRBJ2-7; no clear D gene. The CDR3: CASSLLGFTYEQYF. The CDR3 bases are TGTGCCAGCAGTTTACTCGGGTTCACCTACGAGCAGTACTTC.